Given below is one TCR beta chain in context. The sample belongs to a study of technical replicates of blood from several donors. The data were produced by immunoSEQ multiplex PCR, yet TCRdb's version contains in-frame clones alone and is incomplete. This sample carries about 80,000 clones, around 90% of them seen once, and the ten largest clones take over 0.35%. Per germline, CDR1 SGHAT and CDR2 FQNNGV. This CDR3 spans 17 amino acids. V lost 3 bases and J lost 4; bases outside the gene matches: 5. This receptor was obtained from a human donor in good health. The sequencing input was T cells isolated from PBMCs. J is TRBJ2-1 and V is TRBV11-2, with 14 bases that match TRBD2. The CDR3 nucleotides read TGTGCCAGCAGCTTGGGGACTAGCGGGAGATGGTACAATGAGCAGTTCTTC. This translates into CASSLGTSGRWYNEQFF.